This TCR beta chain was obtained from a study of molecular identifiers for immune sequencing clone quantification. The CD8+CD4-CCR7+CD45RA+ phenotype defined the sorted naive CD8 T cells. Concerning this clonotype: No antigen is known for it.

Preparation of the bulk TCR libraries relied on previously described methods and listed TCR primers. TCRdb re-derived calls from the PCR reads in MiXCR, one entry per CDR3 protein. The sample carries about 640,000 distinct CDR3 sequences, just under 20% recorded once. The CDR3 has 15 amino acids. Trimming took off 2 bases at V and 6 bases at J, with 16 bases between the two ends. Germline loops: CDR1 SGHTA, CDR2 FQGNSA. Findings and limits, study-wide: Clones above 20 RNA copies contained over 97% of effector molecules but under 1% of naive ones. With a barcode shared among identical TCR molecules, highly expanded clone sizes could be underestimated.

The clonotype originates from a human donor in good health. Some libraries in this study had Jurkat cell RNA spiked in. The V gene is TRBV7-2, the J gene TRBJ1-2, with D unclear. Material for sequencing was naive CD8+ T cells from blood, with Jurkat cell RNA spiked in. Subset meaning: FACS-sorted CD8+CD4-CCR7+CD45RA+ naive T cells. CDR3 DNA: TGTGCCAGCAGCTTACCGTATTCCGTGCACCATGGCTACACCTTC. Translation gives CASSLPYSVHHGYTF.